This note documents a single T cell receptor beta chain sequence. The limits of the CDR3 on the DNA are not certain, so only TCRdb's listed CDR3 is given. On the basis of clinical symptoms, serum thyroxine and TRAb, thyroid ultrasound and orbital computed tomography, diagnoses were made. The sample belongs to a study of T cells in Graves' hyperthyroidism and ophthalmopathy. Authors of the study amplified TCR beta CDR3 regions from RNA transcripts. The TCR CDR3 first-round RT-PCR relied on the HTBI primer set. TCRdb fed the multiplex PCR reads into MiXCR, producing one record per CDR3 protein. The top ten clones hold roughly 19% of a sample with 450,000 to 700,000 distinct CDR3 sequences, roughly 46% of them seen once. The TCR originated in an adult woman with Graves' disease, either hyperthyroidism or ophthalmopathy (not recorded which). Sequenced material: peripheral blood or thyroid tissue (not recorded which).

The CDR3: CASSFYICSANGKDF. This chain links TRBV11-1 with TRBJ2-7. The CDR3 spans 15 amino acids, including both terminal residues. Per germline, CDR1 SGHAT and CDR2 FQDESV (reference sequence).